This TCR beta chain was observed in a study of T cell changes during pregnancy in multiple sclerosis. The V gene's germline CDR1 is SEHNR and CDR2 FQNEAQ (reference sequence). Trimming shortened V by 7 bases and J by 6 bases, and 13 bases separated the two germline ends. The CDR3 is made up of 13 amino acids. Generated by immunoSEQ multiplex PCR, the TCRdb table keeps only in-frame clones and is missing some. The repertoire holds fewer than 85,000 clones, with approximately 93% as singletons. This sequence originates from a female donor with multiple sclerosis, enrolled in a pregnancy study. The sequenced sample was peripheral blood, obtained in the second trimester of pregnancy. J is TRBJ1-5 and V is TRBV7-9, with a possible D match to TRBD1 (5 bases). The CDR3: CASTPGGVQPQHF. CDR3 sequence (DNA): TGTGCCAGCACCCCGGGAGGGGTTCAGCCCCAGCATTTT. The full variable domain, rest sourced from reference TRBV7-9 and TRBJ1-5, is DTGVSQNPRHKITKRGQNVTFRCDPISEHNRLYWYRQTLGQGPEFLTYFQNEAQLEKSRLLSDRFSAERPKGSFSTLEIQRTEQGDSAMYLCASTPGGVQPQHFGDGTRLSIL.